This TCR beta chain was found in a study of response to subunit inactivated influenza vaccine. Regarding the study as a whole: Each seasonal flu vaccination may recruit only limited new T cells, authors suggested.

The V gene lost 5 bases and the J gene lost 0 bases, with 20 bases spanning the gap. The CDR3 extends over 19 amino acids. Per germline, CDR1 MNHEY and CDR2 SMNVEV (reference sequence). Turning to this clonotype: The target antigen is unknown.

TCRdb called the RT-PCR reads again in MiXCR, with one record for every CDR3 protein. The sample holds roughly 700,000 distinct CDR3 sequences; roughly 14% are singletons and the top ten take 5.5% to 7%. This TCR came from a man between 50 and 59 years old who received an inactivated influenza vaccine. The chain carries TRBV27 and TRBJ2-6; tentatively, D is TRBD1 or TRBD2 (6 bases each). The sample here was PBMCs from blood, taken less than 15 days before vaccination. CDR3 coding DNA: TGTGCCAGCAGTCCCTCCCCGTACGGGGGCTCCTCTGGGGCCAACGTCCTGACTTTC. It translates to CASSPSPYGGSSGANVLTF.